What follows describes a single T cell receptor (beta chain). Its specific antigen is unknown. Base-call qualities are not available, and no considerably larger clone is one nucleotide away. The data stem from a study of cytomegalovirus exposure and HLA in healthy donors (dated by TCRdb to 2017 to 2019). Context from the whole study: According to an earlier analysis of a few hundred of the donors, some 170 million T cells yielded roughly 100 million unique TCR beta sequences and about 280 Gb of sequence data. An early release covering roughly 640 HLA-typed donors comprised about 310 gigabases of sequencing data and some 79 million unique TCR sequences. Of the approximately 400 genotyped donors, about 80% fell in the genetic ancestry cluster associated with self-reported Caucasian donors. The aim of the study was to test whether cataloging public T cell receptors could identify signatures of past pathogen exposure. Using immunosequencing, the study profiled T cell repertoires from 666 subjects and related those repertoires to cytomegalovirus serostatus. Besides the first cohort of around 670 subjects, a separate validation cohort made up of around 120 different subjects was used. The study combined high-throughput TCR immunosequencing, statistical association of individual TCRs with disease status, and machine learning to predict cytomegalovirus infection status. A later analysis re-examined previously published TCR beta repertoires from 500 to 700 donors and added high-resolution HLA genotyping to investigate patterns of TCR occurrence. Rather than drawing on any new phenotypic data, the later analysis identified candidate immune exposures from TCR beta sequences and the way those sequences occurred across donors. In an earlier analysis of 587 of the donors, high-throughput TCR beta sequencing was used to judge whether each TCR beta V gene segment behaved as functional or pseudogenic. Donor age, sex, ethnicity and CMV serostatus were compiled together with the repertoire data. In a later genetic analysis, genome-wide SNP genotypes for about three fifths of the 666 donors were used, and that subset was treated as a discovery cohort. All discovery cohort repertoires had been generated on a single sequencing platform. HLA typing included class I and class II loci at four-digit resolution. Typing coverage differed by locus: A, B, C, DRB1 and DQB1 were typed in about 620-630 donors, DQA1 in approximately 520, DPA1 in 600 to 610, and DPB1 in roughly 470. A few DR-DQ haplotypes were treated as single units for association and clustering because of strong linkage in the cohort. Across approximately 400 genotyped donors of the cohort, an average of roughly 250,000 unique TCR beta nucleotide sequences per donor were sequenced, and 15% to 20% of those sequences were non-productive. Summary of the overall study and its limitations: The authors suggested that the approach could potentially be generalized to other disease states and immunological phenotypes. In a later analysis, several top co-occurrence clusters were reported to appear linked to parvovirus B19, influenza, CMV and Epstein-Barr virus. Because counts were too low, roughly 17 rarely observed V segments, including chromosome 9 orphons, were left out of the earlier analysis of roughly 600 of the donors. A group of highly shared sequence variants was considered likely to be a technical artifact of the sequencing pipeline. V-gene and J-gene trimming of TCR beta chains was associated with a missense DCLRE1C variant in a later genetic analysis, and the association was replicated in an independent cohort. Linkage disequilibrium might explain the correlated functional status among segregating V segments, but an unknown experimental factor could not be ruled out. A later analysis found that TCR association rates varied across HLA loci, with DRB1 alleles showing the most associated TCRs and HLA-C alleles the fewest. Most TCR sequences were observed very rarely across donors, whereas some public TCRs were present in many individuals. A later analysis associated approximately 17,000 TCR beta sequences with specific HLA alleles at a false discovery rate of 0.05. The cohort was sequenced for TCR beta chains only, and without alpha or paired-chain data the features that could be detected were limited. Because the 87-base-pair reads could not distinguish some IMGT-functional V segments, including TRBV6-2 and TRBV6-3, those segments were excluded. Presence/absence analyses assumed roughly uniform sequencing depth across donors, an assumption that may not hold. A later analysis found that most CMV-associated TCR beta chains appeared HLA-restricted, with HLA associations seemingly driven largely by CMV exposure. Strong co-occurrence of HLA alleles, especially DR and DQ, made assigning TCR associations to individual alleles difficult. CMV serostatus was the only immune exposure information available for the cohort. A later genetic analysis reported fewer N-insertions in productive TCRs among donors in an Asian-associated ancestry cluster than the roughly 620-donor mean. In vitro tests confirmed that three of the cytomegalovirus-associated TCR beta chains recognize cytomegalovirus antigens. An earlier analysis of 587 of the donors showed that most TCR beta V segments appeared in productive rearrangements either about 87% or about 30% of the time, which broadly matched IMGT annotations. Compared with equally common non-associated chains, HLA-associated TCR beta chains in a later analysis were more clonally expanded and had lower generation probabilities. Because HLA typing was unavailable for some donors at each locus, only the typed subset was used in association tests. A further reported finding was that TCR beta sequences accurately predicted the HLA-A and HLA-B alleles for most subjects in the first cohort. A total of fewer than 200 TCR beta chains were listed by the study as associated with cytomegalovirus. In both the original and validation cohorts, the classifier was reported to diagnose cytomegalovirus status with high specificity and sensitivity.

Based on the germline V gene (reference sequence), the CDR1 and CDR2 sequences are SGHNT and YYREEE. Compared with germline, V lacks 4 bases and J lacks 3 bases; bases without a gene match: 12. The CDR3 starts with the cysteine, ends with the phenylalanine, and has 16 residues. Only CDR3 DNA remains: 48 bases, in frame from the first base. The cohort was made up of about 610 healthy bone marrow donors. All cohort members were sampled while nominally healthy, although unrecorded immune exposures were likely present. Of the roughly 620 cohort members, 250 to 300 had positive CMV serostatus and approximately 400 had negative CMV serostatus, and CMV serostatus was not recorded for the donor. Every donor gave a peripheral blood sample, and the peripheral blood mononuclear cells from that sample were used for TCR beta sequencing. The Qiagen DNeasy Blood Extraction Kit was used to extract genomic DNA from the blood cell samples.

Libraries were constructed by the immunoSEQ multiplex PCR assay. For the multiplex PCR, a mixture combining 60 forward primers for TCR Vbeta segments and 13 reverse primers for TCR Jbeta segments was used. The CDR3 region of rearranged TCR beta genes was amplified from genomic DNA by a multiplex PCR assay. On the Illumina HiSeq System, the amplified TCR beta libraries were sequenced as 87-base-pair reads. On the authors' methods: In a later analysis, approximately 74 million unique TCR beta chains were counted across the roughly 670 repertoires, and roughly 11 million of these chains were shared by at least two donors. To remove PCR and sequencing errors, raw reads were error-corrected and collapsed into unique sequences using a nearest-neighbor algorithm that merged closely related sequences. Alignment of CDR3 sequences to IMGT reference sequences was used to assign V, D and J gene segments. Each retained sequence needed at least a six-nucleotide match to both a V gene segment and a J gene segment. A rearrangement was called productive if the CDR3 had no stop codons and remained in frame with V and J, and every other rearrangement was called non-productive. CDR3 was defined by IMGT convention, running from the second conserved V-encoded cysteine to the conserved J-encoded phenylalanine. The earlier analysis of some 540 of the donors excluded any sequence lacking an unambiguous match to a single V gene segment. An earlier analysis of fewer than 750 of the donors called V segments functional above 56.7% productive rearrangements and segregating when the between-donor standard deviation exceeded 5%. A statistical classification framework was built for diagnosing cytomegalovirus status from the catalog of TCR beta chain sequences. In a later analysis, TCR nucleotide sequences were compared against IMGT/GENE-DB human TR gene sequences so that V and J genes could be assigned. In a later analysis, CDR3 sequences and most-parsimonious VDJ recombination scenarios were assigned using the TCRdist pipeline. In a later analysis, each TCR beta chain was defined by its CDR3 amino acid sequence together with its V-gene family, and reads without a unique V-gene family were excluded. As a way to deal with suspected cross-contamination and a sequencing artifact, a later analysis dropped 450 to 600 nucleotide sequences that were highly shared and had low generation probability. In a later analysis, a clonal expansion index was calculated for each public chain from normalized within-repertoire ranks of inferred template counts. A later analysis computed generation probabilities with a VDJ recombination model fitted to out-of-frame rearrangements, and checked the results against IGoR. In a later analysis, TCR-TCR, TCR-HLA and TCR-CMV co-occurrence was scored with hypergeometric tests, and a repertoire-size bias correction was applied to TCR pairs. To estimate false discovery rates, a later analysis permuted the HLA or CMV assignments 20 times. In a later analysis, co-occurring TCRs were grouped using DBSCAN, and TCRdist sequence similarity was added for clustering within HLA-allele-positive subsets. Repertoires with fewer than 30,000 or more than 120,000 public chains were left out of co-occurrence clustering, as were roughly five repertoires with anomalous nucleotide sharing. TCRdb re-hosts the immuneACCESS table, in-frame sequences only. Its copies lack some clones; in the studies checked, an unresolved V gene accounts for under half of them, and the cause for the rest is not known. V and J calls and clone size follow that table, whereas D and trimming were derived from the DNA. The table for this sample lists some 130,000 clones; about 68% of them were counted only once. Approximately 1.6% of the sample rests with the top ten.

The V gene is TRBV5-4 and the J gene is TRBJ1-1; TRBD1 lines up with 7 middle nucleotides. The specimen was PBMCs. The sequence was collected from a human donor in good health. The CDR3 reads as follows: CASSTDRESSYTEAFF. Read as DNA, the sequence is TGTGCCAGCAGCACCGACAGGGAAAGTTCGTACACTGAAGCTTTCTTT. Beyond the CDR3, the reference TRBV5-4 and TRBJ1-1 genes provide the residues; the full variable domain reads: ETGVTQSPTHLIKTRGQQVTLRCSSQSGHNTVSWYQQALGQGPQFIFQYYREEENGRGNFPPRFSGLQFPNYSSELNVNALELDDSALYLCASSTDRESSYTEAFFGQGTRLTVV.